These 2 T cell receptor beta chains were sequenced from one sample in a study of T cells in Graves' hyperthyroidism and ophthalmopathy. RNA transcripts provided the source from which TCR beta CDR3 regions were amplified. TCR CDR3 regions were first amplified by RT-PCR with HTBI primers. TCRdb called the multiplex PCR reads again in MiXCR, with one record for every CDR3 protein. The sample consists of about 360,000 distinct CDR3 sequences, approximately 13% of them appearing once. The specimen was blood. The receptors were gathered from a man aged 25 to 40 with Graves' hyperthyroidism that later progressed to Graves' ophthalmopathy.

In its sample, this clonotype was seen many times. The V gene is TRBV20-1, the J gene TRBJ1-6; D is undetermined. This CDR3 spans 14 amino acids. Germline CDR1 and CDR2: DFQATT and SNEGSKA (reference sequence). Trimming stripped 0 bases from V and 11 bases from J, with 14 bases between. DNA for the CDR3: TGCAGTGCTAGAGATGGAGGGAATGTGGCACCCCTCCACTTT. Translating gives CSARDGGNVAPLHF.

This clonotype appeared many times. V and J are TRBV28 and TRBJ2-1, with D possibly TRBD1 on 5 matching bases. Germline-derived CDR1 and CDR2 are MDHEN and SYDVKM. Trimming removed 2 bases from V and 7 bases from J, with 12 bases in between. The CDR3 runs to 14 residues. This chain's CDR3 is CASSLTGHLNEQFF. The CDR3 DNA reads TGTGCCAGCAGTTTAACAGGCCACCTAAATGAGCAGTTCTTC. Combining the CDR3 with reference TRBV28 and TRBJ2-1 gives the whole variable domain DVKVTQSSRYLVKRTGEKVFLECVQDMDHENMFWYRQDPGLGLRLIYFSYDVKMKEKGDIPEGYSVSREKKERFSLILESASTNQTSMYLCASSLTGHLNEQFFGPGTRLTVL.